This T cell receptor (beta chain) stems from a study of shared clonotypes between healthy human individuals. Generated by immunoSEQ multiplex PCR, the TCRdb table keeps only in-frame clones and is missing some. The sample holds around 1,000,000 clones; 77% are singletons and the top ten take about 0.94%. The germline V gene has CDR1 LGHNA and CDR2 YNFKEQ. V trimming: 2 bases; J trimming: 3 bases; junction bases outside the gene matches: 5. The CDR3 consists of 16 residues. This clonotype was sampled from a man between 18 and 35 years old in good health. Some clones in this sample may be carry-over from other donors' samples. The sequencing input was memory CD4+ T cells from PBMCs. Described subset: CD45RA-negative fraction. This chain links TRBV4-2 with TRBJ2-3; 10 bases map to TRBD2. CDR3 in DNA: TGTGCCAGCAGCCAATCAGGACTAGCGGAAACAGATACGCAGTATTTT. It specifies CASSQSGLAETDTQYF.